Below, 21 T cell receptor beta chains from the same sample are listed, as sequenced in a study of T cells in Graves' hyperthyroidism and ophthalmopathy (dated by TCRdb to the late 2010s). The library was generated by multiplex PCR. The instrument given in TCRdb is Illumina HiSeq 2000. Amplification of TCR beta CDR3 regions was carried out from RNA transcripts. For the first round of RT-PCR on the TCR CDR3, the HTBI primer set was used together with the Qiagen OneStep RT-PCR kit. In TCRdb, the public reads were trimmed at Q25 with fastp and aligned with MiXCR, with productive beta chains retained. Each entry merges the rows of one CDR3 protein and shows their most common DNA and genes. This sample comprises around 540,000 distinct CDR3 sequences, just over 45% of them detected only once. The ten top clones hold approximately 8.2% of the sample. Input material: peripheral blood or thyroid tissue (not recorded which). Receptors originate from a woman between 18 and 29 years old with Graves' hyperthyroidism. Donor details come from another sample of the same person, matched by shared clones.

As to this clonotype: A read error may explain this, as a much larger clone is one base away. The chain uses TRBV7-9 and TRBJ1-1, with D possibly matching TRBD1 (5 bases). The CDR3 length is 13 residues. From germline, CDR1 is SEHNR and CDR2 FQNEAQ (reference sequence). The CDR3 coding sequence is TGTGCCAGCTCAGGGTTCTCCGACACTGAAGCTTCCTTT. Translating it yields CASSGFSDTEASF.

The V gene is TRBV25-1, the J gene TRBJ1-6; D may be TRBD1 (6 bases). The CDR3 sequence is 14 residues long. The germline V and J ends were trimmed by 9 bases and 8 bases, with 17 bases remaining between them. Germline V gene lookup returns CDR1 MGHDK and CDR2 SYGVNS. The CDR3 is CASARGDMDSPLHF. The CDR3 DNA reads as TGTGCCAGTGCTAGAGGGGACATGGATTCACCCCTCCACTTT.

This chain joins TRBV7-3 and TRBJ2-2, with TRBD1 matching over 7 bases. Germline assignment: CDR1 SGHTA and CDR2 FQGTGA. The CDR3 contains 13 residues. V lost 1 base and J lost 11; bases outside the gene matches: 4. The CDR3 nucleotides read TGTGCCAGCAGCTTAATCAGGGGGACCGAGCTGTTTTTT. Translation: CASSLIRGTELFF.

The J gene is TRBJ1-4, the V gene TRBV5-1; D ambiguous. The CDR3 runs 14 residues. Germline CDR1 SGHRS, CDR2 YFSETQ. Trimming took off 4 bases at V and 0 bases at J, with 7 bases between the two ends. The CDR3 protein is CASSQTTTNEKLFF. CDR3 nucleotide sequence: TGCGCCAGCAGCCAGACTACAACTAATGAAAAACTGTTTTTT. Using reference TRBV5-1 and TRBJ1-4 for the parts outside the CDR3, the full variable domain is KAGVTQTPRYLIKTRGQQVTLSCSPISGHRSVSWYQQTPGQGLQFLFEYFSETQRNKGNFPGRFSGRQFSNSRSEMNVSTLELGDSALYLCASSQTTTNEKLFFGSGTQLSVL.

On this clonotype: A much larger clonotype is one base distant, so this may be a read error. The rearrangement links TRBV11-1 to TRBJ2-7, with 15 bases lining up with TRBD2. Germline lookup yields CDR1 SGHAT and CDR2 FQDESV (reference sequence). The CDR3 consists of 15 residues. In DNA form, the CDR3 reads TGTGCCAGCAGCGGGACTAGCGGGAGGTCGGAGACCCAGTGCTTC. Protein sequence: CASSGTSGRSETQCF.

The rearrangement links TRBV2 to TRBJ1-1; D is unclear. Trimming pared 11 bases from V and 3 bases from J, leaving 13 bases between. This CDR3 has 12 amino acids. CDR1 SNHLY and CDR2 FYNNEI come from the germline V gene. The CDR3 region is CAWSFEYTEAFF. CDR3 in DNA: TGTGCCTGGAGTTTCGAATACACTGAAGCTTTCTTT.

There are many counts of this clonotype. The chain couples TRBV10-3 to TRBJ2-2, with D uncertain. This CDR3 is built from 12 residues. The germline CDR1 and CDR2 sequences are ENHRY and SYGVKD. The germline V and J ends were trimmed by 8 bases and 6 bases, with 10 bases remaining between them. The CDR3 sequence is CAIPSESGELFF. As DNA, the CDR3 is TGTGCCATCCCCTCGGAATCCGGGGAGCTGTTTTTT.

This clonotype came up many times. V and J are TRBV10-1 and TRBJ2-5; a weak D match, TRBD1 (6 bases). This CDR3 is 14 amino acids long. Germline V gene sequence: CDR1 WNHNN, CDR2 SYGVQD (reference sequence). The V end was cut by 2 bases, the J end by 5 bases, with 12 bases between. Written as DNA, the CDR3 is TGCGCCAGCAGTGAGGGGGGCTTCTCGGAGACCCAGTACTTC. Translating it yields CASSEGGFSETQYF.

The J gene is TRBJ2-5, the V gene TRBV20-1, with TRBD1 matching 11 bases. V lost 5 bases and J lost 5; bases outside the gene matches: 10. Germline V lookup: CDR1 DFQATT, CDR2 SNEGSKA (reference sequence). This CDR3 has 15 residues. CDR3 nucleotide sequence: TGCAGTGCTCGGGACAGGGGGAGGTCGGGTGAGACCCAGTACTTC. Translated: CSARDRGRSGETQYF.

This chain connects TRBV7-2 to TRBJ2-5, with 9 nucleotides matching TRBD2. V trimming: 5 bases; J trimming: 5 bases; junction bases outside the gene matches: 9. The CDR3 contains 15 residues. Per germline, CDR1 SGHTA and CDR2 FQGNSA. This chain's CDR3 is CASSRASAGGETQYF. In DNA, the CDR3 is TGTGCCAGCAGCCGGGCCAGTGCGGGAGGGGAGACCCAGTACTTC.

The sample holds a few counts of this clonotype. V gene TRBV7-2 combines with J gene TRBJ2-5, with TRBD2 matching over 9 bases. This CDR3 is built from 15 residues. CDR1 SGHTA and CDR2 FQGNSA come from the germline V gene. V dropped 6 bases and J dropped 2; count of bases not matched to a gene: 7. This CDR3 reads CASSARAGGQETQYF. DNA of the CDR3: TGTGCCAGCAGTGCCCGAGCGGGAGGTCAAGAGACCCAGTACTTC.

This clonotype was seen at least ten times. The chain links TRBV24-1 to TRBJ2-5; D not resolved. Germline-derived CDR1 and CDR2 are KGHDR and SFDVKD. This CDR3 has 14 residues. Trimming shortened V by 3 bases and J by 1 base, and 8 bases separated the two germline ends. CDR3 protein: CATSDRRSQETQYF. The DNA of the CDR3 is TGTGCCACCAGTGATCGACGGAGCCAAGAGACCCAGTACTTC.

The chain uses TRBV2 and TRBJ1-2, with TRBD1 matching 7 bases. J was trimmed by 8 bases and V by 11 bases; bases with no gene match: 14. Looked up from germline, CDR1 is SNHLY and CDR2 is FYNNEI. This CDR3 is built from 13 residues. The CDR3 region has the DNA TGTGCCGTCCAGGGACAGCCATCCTTGGGCTACACCTTC. Translating it yields CAVQGQPSLGYTF.

This clonotype was counted many times. The chain employs TRBV29-1 and TRBJ2-7; D perhaps matches TRBD2 (5 bases). Per germline, CDR1 SQVTM and CDR2 ANQGSEA. Deletions cut 6 bases from V and 5 bases from J, with 20 bases between. This CDR3 has 14 amino acids. CDR3 in DNA: TGCAGCGTATCGAAACGGGATCCCGGACACGAGCAGTACTTC. This gives the protein CSVSKRDPGHEQYF.

The chain combines TRBV20-1 with TRBJ1-1; D possibly corresponds to TRBD1 (5 bases). Germline assignment: CDR1 DFQATT and CDR2 SNEGSKA (reference sequence). The germline V and J ends were trimmed by 0 bases and 1 base, with 9 bases remaining between them. The CDR3 is made up of 14 amino acids. Here the CDR3 DNA reads TGCAGTGCTAGAGACCTCAGGGAGAACACTGAAGCTTTCTTT. Residues: CSARDLRENTEAFF.

This chain links TRBV7-2 with TRBJ1-2, with TRBD1 identical over 7 bases. The CDR3 runs to 11 residues. CDR1 is SGHTA and CDR2 is FQGNSA in the germline V gene. Losses at the gene ends were 5 bases for V and 9 bases for J; bases not matched to a gene: 3. The CDR3 protein is CASSPTGRYTF. CDR3 nucleotides: TGTGCCAGCAGCCCGACAGGGCGCTACACCTTC.

This clonotype was observed at least ten times. In DNA, the CDR3 is TGCAGCACCGCCAGACGAAACACCGGGGAGCTGTTTTTT. Its translation: CSTARRNTGELFF. The V call is TRBV29-1, the J call TRBJ2-2; D is undetermined. V was pared by 8 bases and J by 2 bases, with 12 bases between. The germline V gene encodes CDR1 SQVTM and CDR2 ANQGSEA. This CDR3 region has 13 residues.

The chain employs TRBV29-1 and TRBJ1-5; possibly TRBD1 for D (6 bases). V shed 3 bases and J shed 11 bases, with 23 bases lying between them. Germline V gene data show CDR1 as SQVTM and CDR2 as ANQGSEA. This CDR3 has 15 residues. CDR3 nucleotides: TGCAGCGTTGAGCTCCCGGACAGCGTCCCTTTTGCCCAGCATTTT. This encodes CSVELPDSVPFAQHF.

The V and J genes are TRBV2 and TRBJ1-6; possible D gene TRBD1, 6 bases. The CDR3 is made up of 14 amino acids. The germline V gene encodes CDR1 SNHLY and CDR2 FYNNEI. Deletions cut 7 bases from V and 7 bases from J, with 14 bases between. The CDR3 here is CASTRTVLNSPLHF. The CDR3 region has the DNA TGTGCCAGCACCAGGACAGTCCTCAATTCACCCCTCCACTTT.

This clonotype has just a few counts. This sequence joins TRBV7-9 and TRBJ2-5; D call uncertain. The CDR3 has 10 residues. Germline assignment: CDR1 SEHNR and CDR2 FQNEAQ (reference sequence). With 6 bases removed from V and 6 bases from J, the gap between germline ends came to 5 bases. CDR3 region: CASRPKTQYF. The CDR3 coding sequence is TGTGCCAGCAGGCCAAAGACCCAGTACTTC.

The chain carries TRBV19 and TRBJ1-5; tentative D call: TRBD1 (5 bases). This CDR3 contains 14 residues. The ends were cut back, 6 bases at V and 9 bases at J, with 18 bases in the middle. Germline V gives CDR1 LNHDA, CDR2 SQIVND (reference sequence). The CDR3 nucleotides are TGTGCCAGTAGATTCCGGGACCGCGATGGGCCCCAGCATTTT. Protein: CASRFRDRDGPQHF.